These 32 T cell receptor beta chains were all obtained from the same sample, sequenced in a study of cytomegalovirus exposure and HLA in healthy donors. The PCR contained 60 Vbeta and 13 Jbeta primers. Clones were sequenced by immunoSEQ multiplex PCR, and TCRdb holds only the in-frame ones, with some missing. The repertoire table contains 100,000 to 150,000 clones. The specimen sequenced was PBMCs. These receptors were collected from a woman between 40 and 50 years old in good health and CMV-seronegative.

The rearrangement joins TRBV27 to TRBJ2-3; 8 nucleotides line up with TRBD2. CDR1 is MNHEY and CDR2 is SMNVEV in the germline V gene (reference sequence). The CDR3 consists of 13 residues. Unmatched junction bases numbered 0, after V lost 1 base and J lost 6 bases. CDR3 coding DNA: TGTGCCAGCAGTTTATTAGCGGGGGATACGCAGTATTTT. Amino acid sequence: CASSLLAGDTQYF.

The V call is TRBV10-1, the J call TRBJ2-6, with D possibly being TRBD1 (6 bases). The CDR3 covers 18 residues. Trimming took off 3 bases at V and 0 bases at J, with 15 bases between the two ends. Germline loops: CDR1 WNHNN, CDR2 SYGVQD (reference sequence). CDR3: CASSEPGQIISGANVLTF. The CDR3 nucleotides are TGCGCCAGCAGTGAACCGGGACAAATAATCTCTGGGGCCAACGTCCTGACTTTC.

The chain recombines TRBV4-3 with TRBJ1-2; D ambiguous. The germline V and J ends were trimmed by 4 bases and 7 bases, with 13 bases remaining between them. The CDR3 runs to 13 residues. Germline lookup yields CDR1 LGHNA and CDR2 YSLEER. Written as DNA, the CDR3 is TGCGCCAGCAGCCGAGGCCCGATGTCTGGCTACACCTTC. Residues: CASSRGPMSGYTF.

V usage is TRBV4-1 and J usage is TRBJ2-3; D is unresolved. The CDR3 has 15 amino acids. In germline, CDR1 is MGHRA, CDR2 YSYEKL. Trimming took off 3 bases at V and 2 bases at J, with 12 bases between the two ends. The CDR3 coding sequence is TGCGCCAGCAGCCAGGGCTTCGGCATCACAGATACGCAGTATTTT. Translating gives CASSQGFGITDTQYF.

The rearrangement links TRBV7-9 to TRBJ2-5; 10 nucleotides agree with TRBD2. Unmatched junction bases numbered 10, after V lost 5 bases and J lost 10 bases. Germline V gene sequence: CDR1 SEHNR, CDR2 FQNEAQ (reference sequence). This CDR3 contains 14 residues. The CDR3 spells CASSPLAGALGQYF. The CDR3, as DNA: TGTGCCAGCAGCCCGCTAGCGGGGGCCCTGGGCCAGTACTTC.

V gene TRBV7-2 combines with J gene TRBJ2-7; tentative D call: TRBD1 (6 bases). Germline assignment: CDR1 SGHTA and CDR2 FQGNSA. Between the trimmed V and J ends, which lost 5 bases and 2 bases, there was a span of 7 bases. The CDR3 extends over 12 amino acids. The CDR3 reads CASSPGAYEQYF. In DNA, the CDR3 is TGTGCCAGCAGCCCAGGGGCCTACGAGCAGTACTTC.

The CDR3 DNA sequence: TGTGCCAGCAGCGCAGGGGCAACTAATGAAAAACTGTTTTTT. As protein: CASSAGATNEKLFF. The rearrangement links TRBV7-9 to TRBJ1-4, with D possibly being TRBD1 (6 bases). The V gene's germline CDR1 is SEHNR and CDR2 FQNEAQ (reference sequence). The germline V and J ends were trimmed by 5 bases and 0 bases, with 7 bases remaining between them. The CDR3 spans 14 residues.

The genes are TRBV4-2 and TRBJ1-2; TRBD1 matches 10 bases. CDR3 length: 14 amino acids. Germline V gene data show CDR1 as LGHNA and CDR2 as YNFKEQ. The V and J ends lost 4 bases and 5 bases, in that order; junction bases with no gene match: 4. CDR3 loop: CASSPPGQGYGYTF. The CDR3 DNA is TGTGCCAGCAGCCCTCCGGGACAGGGGTATGGCTACACCTTC.

The chain employs TRBV19 and TRBJ1-5, with D possibly being TRBD1 (5 bases). CDR1 is LNHDA, CDR2 SQIVND, per germline (reference sequence). Trimming shortened V by 8 bases and J by 3 bases, and 17 bases separated the two germline ends. This CDR3 spans 15 amino acids. CDR3 DNA: TGTGCCAGTCGCCCGGCAGGGCCCTCCAATCAGCCCCAGCATTTT. It encodes CASRPAGPSNQPQHF.

The gene calls are TRBV11-2 and TRBJ2-1, with TRBD1 identical over 10 bases. The CDR3 length is 14 residues. V lost 5 bases, J lost 9 bases, and 7 bases stayed unmatched. Germline V gene data show CDR1 as SGHAT and CDR2 as FQNNGV. For the CDR3, the DNA is TGTGCCAGCAGCCTAGGACAGGGGGTTGGTGAGCAGTTCTTC. Encoded protein: CASSLGQGVGEQFF.

V and J are TRBV5-6 and TRBJ1-1; 9 bases match TRBD1. CDR3 length: 17 amino acids. Germline values: CDR1 SGHDT, CDR2 YYEEEE. V was pared by 7 bases and J by 1 base, with 14 bases of the junction left unmatched. CDR3 protein: CASDPNTGGAWNTEAFF. As DNA, the CDR3 is TGTGCCAGCGACCCTAATACAGGGGGCGCGTGGAACACTGAAGCTTTCTTT.

The chain couples TRBV5-1 to TRBJ1-5; 12 bases agree with TRBD1. J was trimmed by 7 bases and V by 4 bases; bases with no gene match: 6. Germline V gene lookup returns CDR1 SGHRS and CDR2 YFSETQ. There are 15 residues in the CDR3. The CDR3 DNA reads as TGCGCCAGCAGCCCGGGACAGGGGGCTCAGCAGCCCCAGCATTTT. This codes for CASSPGQGAQQPQHF.

Points on this clone: One end of the junction does not line up with germline, which may come from a read error. Other nucleotide sequences from this sample produce the same CDR3. The rearrangement links TRBV7-6 to TRBJ2-7; maybe TRBD2 (5 bases). The CDR3 extends over 14 amino acids. Germline CDR1 SGHVS, CDR2 FNYEAQ. The CDR3 loop is CASSLPGKSYEQYF. In DNA form, the CDR3 reads TGTGCCAGCAGCTTACCGGGGAAATCCTATGAGCAGTACTTC.

The chain joins TRBV5-4 to TRBJ2-3, with 7 bases aligning to TRBD1. Per the germline V gene, CDR1 is SGHNT and CDR2 is YYREEE (reference sequence). J was trimmed by 2 bases and V by 3 bases; bases with no gene match: 18. The CDR3 consists of 19 residues. The CDR3 protein is CASSSTWGTDRLFTDTQYF. In DNA form, the CDR3 reads TGTGCCAGCAGCTCTACCTGGGGGACGGACAGGCTTTTCACAGATACGCAGTATTTT.

J is TRBJ2-5 and V is TRBV10-2, with no clear D. CDR3 length equals 13 residues. Germline CDR1 is WSHSY and CDR2 is SAAADI. Deletions cut 6 bases from V and 2 bases from J, with 10 bases between. This chain's CDR3 is CASRVVNQETQYF. The CDR3 nucleotides read TGCGCCAGCAGAGTAGTAAATCAAGAGACCCAGTACTTC.

The V gene is TRBV5-1, the J gene TRBJ1-1; 9 bases line up with TRBD1. The length of the CDR3 is 14 residues. CDR1 and CDR2 (germline): SGHRS, YFSETQ. The V and J ends lost 1 base and 3 bases, in that order; junction bases with no gene match: 1. The CDR3 loop is CASSLRQGDTEAFF. For the CDR3, the DNA is TGCGCCAGCAGCTTGCGACAGGGGGACACTGAAGCTTTCTTT. Using reference TRBV5-1 and TRBJ1-1 for the parts outside the CDR3, the full variable domain is KAGVTQTPRYLIKTRGQQVTLSCSPISGHRSVSWYQQTPGQGLQFLFEYFSETQRNKGNFPGRFSGRQFSNSRSEMNVSTLELGDSALYLCASSLRQGDTEAFFGQGTRLTVV.

The chain recombines TRBV14 with TRBJ1-2; D gene unclear. The germline V gene encodes CDR1 SGHDN and CDR2 FVKESK. V shed 4 bases and J shed 8 bases, with 11 bases lying between them. The CDR3 loop spans 12 amino acids. CDR3 DNA sequence: TGTGCCAGCAGCCTCCAGCGGGTCGGCTACACCTTC. Its translation: CASSLQRVGYTF.

The V and J genes are TRBV19 and TRBJ1-3; D not resolved. Looked up from germline, CDR1 is LNHDA and CDR2 is SQIVND (reference sequence). The CDR3 runs to 13 residues. The CDR3 region is CGVGGYSGNTIYF. CDR3 bases: TGTGGGGTCGGCGGCTACTCTGGAAACACCATATATTTT. Combining the CDR3 with reference TRBV19 and TRBJ1-3 gives the whole variable domain DGGITQSPKYLFRKEGQNVTLSCEQNLNHDAMYWYRQDPGQGLRLIYYSQIVNDFQKGDIAEGYSVSREKKESFPLTVTSAQKNPTAFYLCGVGGYSGNTIYFGEGSWLTVV.

This chain joins TRBV5-1 and TRBJ1-4, with 7 bases that match TRBD1. Germline CDR1 is SGHRS and CDR2 is YFSETQ. The CDR3 contains 14 residues. Losses at the gene ends were 0 bases for V and 8 bases for J; bases not matched to a gene: 4. The CDR3 region has the DNA TGCGCCAGCAGCTTGGAGGGGGCAGGGGAAAAACTGTTTTTT. Its protein is CASSLEGAGEKLFF.

The chain couples TRBV15 to TRBJ1-5; weak D call: TRBD1 (6 bases). Germline loops: CDR1 LNHNV, CDR2 YYDKDF (reference sequence). The V and J ends lost 4 bases and 2 bases respectively, with 12 bases between them. The CDR3 is 15 amino acids. CDR3 residues: CATSTTGFGNQPQHF. The CDR3 DNA reads as TGTGCCACCAGCACAACAGGGTTTGGCAATCAGCCCCAGCATTTT.

Written as DNA, the CDR3 is TGTGCCAGCAGCATGACAGGAACCGGGGAGCTGTTTTTT. Protein product: CASSMTGTGELFF. The rearrangement joins TRBV7-6 to TRBJ2-2; possibly TRBD1 for D (6 bases). Per the germline V gene, CDR1 is SGHVS and CDR2 is FNYEAQ. The V gene lost 5 bases and the J gene lost 5 bases, with 9 bases spanning the gap. CDR3 length equals 13 residues.

The V call is TRBV6-5, the J call TRBJ2-5, with D tentatively TRBD2 (6 bases). The germline CDR1 and CDR2 sequences are MNHEY and SVGAGI. This CDR3 has 14 residues. Trimming stripped 5 bases from V and 5 bases from J, with 15 bases between. As DNA, the CDR3 is TGTGCCAGCAGTCCTACCGGGACTTCCGAGACCCAGTACTTC. This codes for CASSPTGTSETQYF.

The V and J genes are TRBV4-1 and TRBJ2-5; a possible D gene is TRBD2 (6 bases). CDR3 size: 15 residues. Germline loops: CDR1 MGHRA, CDR2 YSYEKL. The V end lost 5 bases, the J end lost 2 bases, and 15 bases lay between the germline ends. The DNA of the CDR3 is TGCGCCAGCAGCTTTACCGGGACTTTACAAGAGACCCAGTACTTC. Its translation is CASSFTGTLQETQYF.

The chain uses TRBV11-2 and TRBJ1-1; D gene ambiguous. The CDR3 extends over 12 amino acids. Germline V gene lookup returns CDR1 SGHAT and CDR2 FQNNGV. Trimming shortened V by 2 bases and J by 8 bases, and 9 bases separated the two germline ends. The CDR3 spells CASSLQATEAFF. For the CDR3, the DNA is TGTGCCAGCAGCTTACAGGCGACGGAAGCTTTCTTT.

CDR3 loop: CASSPLRGGAEKLFF. CDR3 nucleotide sequence: TGTGCCAGCAGCCCCCTGAGGGGGGGCGCGGAAAAACTGTTTTTT. The V and J genes are TRBV14 and TRBJ1-4; tentatively, D is TRBD1 (6 bases). This CDR3 spans 15 amino acids. Trimming took 4 bases from V and 8 from J, leaving 17 bases between them. CDR1 is SGHDN and CDR2 is FVKESK in the germline V gene.

The CDR3 DNA reads as TGTGCCAGCAGCCCCAGGGGCGGGGGGGCCGCCACCGGGGAGCTGTTTTTT. Protein: CASSPRGGGAATGELFF. The gene calls are TRBV7-2 and TRBJ2-2; 9 nucleotides agree with TRBD2. Germline CDR1 reads SGHTA; CDR2 reads FQGNSA. CDR3 size: 17 residues. Germline trimming cut 5 bases from V and 4 bases from J; bases unmatched to any gene: 11.

The rearrangement joins TRBV9 to TRBJ1-6; no firm D call. Trimming removed 0 bases at V and 7 bases at J, with 5 bases between. Germline values: CDR1 SGDLS, CDR2 YYNGEE. The CDR3 loop spans 13 amino acids. CDR3 amino acids: CASSVAANSPLHF. In nucleotides, the CDR3 is TGTGCCAGCAGCGTAGCAGCGAATTCACCCCTCCACTTT.

As concerns this clone: Compared with germline, one end of the junction differs, possibly owing to a read error. The chain has TRBV4-3 and TRBJ1-6, with D perhaps matching TRBD1 (5 bases). The CDR3 is made up of 16 amino acids. CDR1 LGHNA and CDR2 YSLEER come from the germline V gene. The CDR3 here is CASSQVPGTINSPPHF. The DNA for the CDR3 is TGCGCCAGCAGCCAAGTCCCCGGGACTATCAATTCACCCCCCCACTTT.

Points on this clone: The same CDR3 is also encoded by other DNA sequences in this sample. The chain couples TRBV5-1 to TRBJ2-1, with D possibly TRBD1 on 5 matching bases. In germline, CDR1 is SGHRS, CDR2 YFSETQ. The V end lost 0 bases, the J end lost 3 bases, and 7 bases lay between the germline ends. The length of the CDR3 is 14 residues. CDR3 residues: CASSLGGDYNEQFF. The CDR3 DNA sequence: TGCGCCAGCAGCTTGGGGGGCGACTACAATGAGCAGTTCTTC.

The genes are TRBV6-4 and TRBJ2-3, with TRBD2 identical over 11 bases. This CDR3 contains 15 residues. CDR1 and CDR2 from the germline V gene are MRHNA and SNTAGT. Trimming took 5 bases from V and 6 from J; bases not matched to a gene: 7. CDR3 bases: TGTGCCAGCAGTCCCTTTAGCGGGGGGGCCGATACGCAGTATTTT. Residues: CASSPFSGGADTQYF.

CDR3: CASSEGGGGYNSPLHF. The CDR3 DNA reads TGTGCCAGCAGTGAAGGGGGCGGCGGCTATAATTCACCCCTCCACTTT. V is TRBV6-1 and J is TRBJ1-6; tentative D call: TRBD1 (5 bases). The CDR3 contains 16 residues. Per germline, CDR1 MNHNS and CDR2 SASEGT. Trimming shortened V by 1 base and J by 3 bases, and 10 bases separated the two germline ends.

CDR3 in amino acids: CASSLGGQPQETQYF. Here the CDR3 DNA reads TGTGCCAGCAGCTTAGGGGGACAGCCGCAAGAGACCCAGTACTTC. The chain combines TRBV11-2 with TRBJ2-5; 7 bases align to TRBD1. The ends lost 1 base at V and 2 bases at J; junction bases unmatched: 4. The germline gives CDR1 SGHAT, CDR2 FQNNGV. The CDR3 consists of 15 residues.